This entry concerns a single T cell receptor (beta chain). The sample comes from a study of T cell changes during pregnancy in multiple sclerosis. CDR1 GTSNPN and CDR2 SVGIG come from the germline V gene (reference sequence). V gave up 0 bases and J gave up 3 bases, with 12 bases separating them. The CDR3 is made up of 14 amino acids. Profiled with immunoSEQ multiplex PCR; TCRdb holds only in-frame clones, not every one. The data contain around 130,000 clones, 90% to 96% of them singletons. This sample comprised peripheral blood, obtained after pregnancy. The receptor was isolated from a female donor with multiple sclerosis, enrolled in a pregnancy study. The V call is TRBV30, the J call TRBJ2-7; D may be TRBD2 (6 bases). CDR3 region: CAWSVGGVVYEQYF. The CDR3, as DNA: TGTGCCTGGAGTGTAGGCGGGGTCGTCTACGAGCAGTACTTC.